One sample yielded the 18 T cell receptor beta chains listed below, sequenced in a study of CXCR3-negative and CXCR3-positive naive CD8 T cells. Preparation of TRB cDNA libraries relied on 5' RACE carrying UMI labels. After re-calling the 5' RACE reads, TCRdb lists one entry per CDR3 protein, DNA absent. This sample lists tens of thousands of distinct CDR3 sequences; its ten largest clones have roughly 1.8%. Source material: naive CXCR3- CD8+ T cells from blood. Specified subset: CD45RO-CCR7+CD27+CD95- naive CD8+ T cells lacking CXCR3 (TNR3-). The receptors stem from a human donor in good health. Some clones in this sample may be carry-over from other donors' samples.

The rearrangement joins TRBV5-6 to TRBJ2-7; the D call of TRBD1 rests on TCRdb alone, since no DNA is present to check it. CDR1 and CDR2 (germline): SGHDT, YYEEEE. The CDR3 consists of 12 residues. This CDR3 reads CASSWGGREQYF.

This chain uses TRBV20-1 with TRBJ2-7. The CDR3 contains 15 residues. Germline V lookup: CDR1 DFQATT, CDR2 SNEGSKA (reference sequence). This chain's CDR3 is CSEWVPNRGSHEQYF.

J is TRBJ1-2 and V is TRBV7-9; TCRdb calls TRBD1, which cannot be checked without DNA. Germline loops: CDR1 SEHNR, CDR2 FQNEAQ (reference sequence). The CDR3 is 15 amino acids. This CDR3 reads CASSYPGQAFDGYTF. The whole variable domain, remainder taken from reference TRBV7-9 and TRBJ1-2, is DTGVSQNPRHKITKRGQNVTFRCDPISEHNRLYWYRQTLGQGPEFLTYFQNEAQLEKSRLLSDRFSAERPKGSFSTLEIQRTEQGDSAMYLCASSYPGQAFDGYTFGSGTRLTVV.

V gene TRBV20-1 combines with J gene TRBJ2-7. CDR3 size: 14 residues. The germline CDR1 and CDR2 sequences are DFQATT and SNEGSKA (reference sequence). The CDR3 reads CSAREDHQGYEQYF.

V is TRBV6-6 and J is TRBJ2-5. The CDR3 sequence is 15 residues long. Germline V CDR1 and CDR2: MNHNY, SVGAGI (reference sequence). This CDR3 reads CASRRERTGQETQYF.

The chain carries TRBV4-2 and TRBJ2-1; TCRdb's D gene call, TRBD1, goes unchecked for lack of DNA. This CDR3 has 16 amino acids. In germline, CDR1 is LGHNA, CDR2 YNFKEQ. The CDR3 protein is CASSQATRDHGYEQFF.

This chain joins TRBV6-2 or TRBV6-3 and TRBJ2-7; the D call of TRBD1 rests on TCRdb alone, since no DNA is present to check it. This CDR3 comprises 12 residues. CDR1 MNHEY and CDR2 SVGEGT come from the germline V gene. CDR3 sequence reads: CASTDTGAEQYF.

CDR3 sequence: CASSLVHTYQETQYF. V is TRBV7-2 and J is TRBJ2-5. Per germline, CDR1 SGHTA and CDR2 FQGNSA. The CDR3 totals 15 residues.

The genes are TRBV4-3 and TRBJ2-5; checking the TCRdb D call of TRBD1 is not possible without DNA. The germline V gene has CDR1 LGHNA and CDR2 YSLEER. The CDR3 is 17 residues long. CDR3 region: CASSQGRTGLGQETQYF.

The rearrangement joins TRBV7-9 to TRBJ2-7; TCRdb selects TRBD1, and the lack of DNA leaves this call unchecked. CDR3 length equals 14 residues. Per the germline V gene, CDR1 is SEHNR and CDR2 is FQNEAQ (reference sequence). The CDR3: CASTRGGQKFEQYF.

V and J are TRBV7-9 and TRBJ2-5; TCRdb reports TRBD2, a call that lacks DNA to check it against. This CDR3 contains 14 residues. Germline V lookup: CDR1 SEHNR, CDR2 FQNEAQ (reference sequence). This chain's CDR3 is CASSPEGWQENQYF.

The chain combines TRBV9 with TRBJ2-1; TCRdb calls TRBD1, which cannot be checked without DNA. CDR1 and CDR2 (germline): SGDLS, YYNGEE. The CDR3 runs to 15 residues. CDR3 residues: CASSVAGEPYNEQFF. Full variable domain (missing parts from reference TRBV9 and TRBJ2-1): DSGVTQTPKHLITATGQRVTLRCSPRSGDLSVYWYQQSLDQGLQFLIQYYNGEERAKGNILERFSAQQFPDLHSELNLSSLELGDSALYFCASSVAGEPYNEQFFGPGTRLTVL.

This clonotype counts as medium-sized (0.01 to 0.1%) by frequency. This chain joins TRBV29-1 and TRBJ2-7; TCRdb calls TRBD2, which cannot be checked without DNA. CDR1 is SQVTM, CDR2 ANQGSEA, per germline. This CDR3 contains 12 residues. The CDR3 region is CSVVSAGYEQYF.

This clonotype shows up as medium-sized (0.01 to 0.1%) by frequency. The rearrangement links TRBV29-1 to TRBJ2-2; with no DNA, the TCRdb D assignment of TRBD1 cannot be verified. Germline V gene data show CDR1 as SQVTM and CDR2 as ANQGSEA. The CDR3 is 15 residues long. The chain's CDR3 is CSVEVGGHTTGELFF.

The chain couples TRBV7-9 to TRBJ1-2. This CDR3 is 12 amino acids long. Looked up from germline, CDR1 is SEHNR and CDR2 is FQNEAQ (reference sequence). The chain's CDR3 is CASARGEGYYTF.

The chain carries TRBV7-3 and TRBJ1-2; TCRdb names TRBD1, which stays unverified in the absence of DNA. This CDR3 has 15 residues. Germline V gene sequence: CDR1 SGHTA, CDR2 FQGTGA. CDR3 amino acids: CASSLRPQEDDGYTF.

The J gene is TRBJ2-5, the V gene TRBV27; with no DNA, the TCRdb D assignment of TRBD1 cannot be verified. CDR1 is MNHEY and CDR2 is SMNVEV in the germline V gene (reference sequence). The CDR3 contains 14 residues. The CDR3 protein is CASSPLTGQETQYF.

This chain links TRBV20-1 with TRBJ2-7. The CDR3 is 11 residues long. Germline lookup yields CDR1 DFQATT and CDR2 SNEGSKA (reference sequence). The CDR3 loop is CSAPGGYEQYF.